This T cell receptor beta chain was obtained from a study of vaccination and CD4 T cells after COVID-19. Study summary: The convalescent population consisted of six males and four females, two of whom were of Hispanic ethnicity. Stimulation of cells relied on overlapping spike peptides derived from SARS-CoV-2, HCoV-NL63, HCoV-OC43 and HCoV-229E.

Indicated treatment: roughly 10-day PBMC culture with coronavirus spike peptide pools or control peptides (ViraFEST assay). Study-level findings and limits: The researchers studied relatively few convalescent patients and omitted early post-infection timepoints. Analysis of convalescent patients found that 304 of 307 vaccine-specific clones were spike mono-reactive.

The length of the CDR3 is 13 residues. Cultured CD4+ T cells had their DNA profiled by the Oncomine TCR Beta short-read assay. TCRdb analysed the PCR reads with MiXCR anew, one entry per CDR3 protein. The repertoire has about 18,000 distinct CDR3 sequences, 45% to 60% of them found once; the top ten carry 8.5% to 10%. This clonotype has just a few counts. Its antigen is not identified. This receptor was identified in a human donor who had recovered from COVID-19. The V call is TRBV21-1, the J call TRBJ1-2; the table names TRBD1, a call not compared with the DNA. TRBV21-1 is assigned pseudogene status. Sequences were derived from CD4+ T cells from blood, cultured in vitro, sampled after SARS-CoV-2 vaccination. CDR3 residues: CASSERVARGYTF. The CDR3 region has the DNA TGTGCCAGCAGCGAAAGGGTGGCGCGGGGCTACACCTTC.